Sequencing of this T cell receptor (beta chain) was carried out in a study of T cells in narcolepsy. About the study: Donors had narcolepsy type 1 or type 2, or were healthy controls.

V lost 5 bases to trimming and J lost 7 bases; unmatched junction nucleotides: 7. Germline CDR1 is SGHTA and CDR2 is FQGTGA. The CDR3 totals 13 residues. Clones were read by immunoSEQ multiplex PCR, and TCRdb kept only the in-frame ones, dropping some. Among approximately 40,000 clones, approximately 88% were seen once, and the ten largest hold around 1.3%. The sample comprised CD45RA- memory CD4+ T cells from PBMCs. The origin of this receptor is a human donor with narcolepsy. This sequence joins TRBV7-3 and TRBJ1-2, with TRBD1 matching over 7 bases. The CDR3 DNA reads TGTGCCAGCAGCCCACATCAGGGGGGTGGCTACACCTTC. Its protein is CASSPHQGGGYTF.